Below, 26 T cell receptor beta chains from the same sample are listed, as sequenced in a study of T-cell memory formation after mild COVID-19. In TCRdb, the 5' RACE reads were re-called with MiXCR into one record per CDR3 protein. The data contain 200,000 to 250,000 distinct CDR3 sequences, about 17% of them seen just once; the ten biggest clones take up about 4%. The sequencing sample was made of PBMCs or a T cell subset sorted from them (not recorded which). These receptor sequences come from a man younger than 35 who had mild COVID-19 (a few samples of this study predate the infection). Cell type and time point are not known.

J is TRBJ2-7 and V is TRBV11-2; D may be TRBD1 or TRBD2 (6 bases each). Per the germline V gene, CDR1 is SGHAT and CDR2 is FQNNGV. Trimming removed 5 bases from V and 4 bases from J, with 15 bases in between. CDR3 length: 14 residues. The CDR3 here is CASSPFGGPYEQYV. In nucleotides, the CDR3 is TGTGCCAGCAGCCCCTTCGGGGGCCCATACGAGCAGTACGTC.

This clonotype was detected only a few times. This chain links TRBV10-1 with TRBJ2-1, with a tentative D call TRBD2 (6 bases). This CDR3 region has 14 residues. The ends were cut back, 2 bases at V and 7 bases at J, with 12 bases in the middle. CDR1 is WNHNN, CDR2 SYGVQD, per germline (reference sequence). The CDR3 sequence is CASSERPAGNEQFF. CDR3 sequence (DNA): TGCGCCAGCAGTGAGCGGCCGGCGGGGAATGAGCAGTTCTTC.

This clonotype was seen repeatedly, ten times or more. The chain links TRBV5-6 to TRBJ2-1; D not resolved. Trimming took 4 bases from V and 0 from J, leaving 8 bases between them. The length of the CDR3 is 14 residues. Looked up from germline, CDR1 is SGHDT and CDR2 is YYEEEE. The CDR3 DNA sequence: TGTGCCAGCAGCCAGTTGAGCTCCTACAATGAGCAGTTCTTC. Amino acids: CASSQLSSYNEQFF.

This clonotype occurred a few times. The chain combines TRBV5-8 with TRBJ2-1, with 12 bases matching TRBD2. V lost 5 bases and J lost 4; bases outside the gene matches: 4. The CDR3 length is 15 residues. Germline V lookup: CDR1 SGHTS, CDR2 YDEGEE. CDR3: CASRLLAGGYNEQFF. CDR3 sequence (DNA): TGTGCCAGCAGATTACTAGCGGGGGGTTACAATGAGCAGTTCTTC.

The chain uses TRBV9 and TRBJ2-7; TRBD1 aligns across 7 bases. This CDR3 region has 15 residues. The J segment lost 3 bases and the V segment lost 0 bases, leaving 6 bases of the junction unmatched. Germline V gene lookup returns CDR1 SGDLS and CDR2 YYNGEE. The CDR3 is CASSVGTGILYEQYF. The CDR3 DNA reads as TGTGCCAGCAGCGTAGGGACAGGCATCCTCTACGAGCAGTACTTC.

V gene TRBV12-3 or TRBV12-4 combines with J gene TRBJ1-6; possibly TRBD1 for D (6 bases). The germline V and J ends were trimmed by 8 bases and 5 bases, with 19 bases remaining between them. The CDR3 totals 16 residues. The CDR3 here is CASFSTGTWNNSPLHF. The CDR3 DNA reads TGTGCCAGCTTTTCCACCGGGACATGGAATAATTCACCCCTCCACTTT.

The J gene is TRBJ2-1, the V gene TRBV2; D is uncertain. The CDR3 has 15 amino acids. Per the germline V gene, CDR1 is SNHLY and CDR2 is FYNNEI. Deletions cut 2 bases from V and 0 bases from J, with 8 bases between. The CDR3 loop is CASSETPYSYNEQFF. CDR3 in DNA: TGTGCCAGCAGTGAAACCCCCTACTCCTACAATGAGCAGTTCTTC.

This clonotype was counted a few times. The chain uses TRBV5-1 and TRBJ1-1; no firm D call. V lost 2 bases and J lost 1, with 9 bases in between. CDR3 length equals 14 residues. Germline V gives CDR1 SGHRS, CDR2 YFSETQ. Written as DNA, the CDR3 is TGCGCCAGCAGCTTTGCGGACCCGAACACTGAAGCTTTCTTT. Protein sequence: CASSFADPNTEAFF.

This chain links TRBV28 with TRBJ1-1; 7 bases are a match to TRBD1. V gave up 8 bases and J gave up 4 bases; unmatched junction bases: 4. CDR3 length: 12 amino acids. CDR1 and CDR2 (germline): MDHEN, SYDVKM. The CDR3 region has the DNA TGTGCCAGCGTGCAGGGGGGCACTGAAGCTTTCTTT. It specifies CASVQGGTEAFF.

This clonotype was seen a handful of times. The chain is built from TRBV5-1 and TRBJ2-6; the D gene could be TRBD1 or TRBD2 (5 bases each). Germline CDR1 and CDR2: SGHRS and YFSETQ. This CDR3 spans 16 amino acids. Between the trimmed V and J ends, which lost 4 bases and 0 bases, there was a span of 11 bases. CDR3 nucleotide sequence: TGCGCCAGCAGCCCCGGGGCCGTCTCTGGGGCCAACGTCCTGACTTTC. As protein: CASSPGAVSGANVLTF.

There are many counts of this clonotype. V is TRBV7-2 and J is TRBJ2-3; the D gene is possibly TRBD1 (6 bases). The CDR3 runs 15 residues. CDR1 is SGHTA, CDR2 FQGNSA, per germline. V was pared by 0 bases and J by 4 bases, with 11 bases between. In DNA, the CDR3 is TGTGCCAGCAGCTTAGCCCCCAGGGGCGCAGATACGCAGTATTTT. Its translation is CASSLAPRGADTQYF.

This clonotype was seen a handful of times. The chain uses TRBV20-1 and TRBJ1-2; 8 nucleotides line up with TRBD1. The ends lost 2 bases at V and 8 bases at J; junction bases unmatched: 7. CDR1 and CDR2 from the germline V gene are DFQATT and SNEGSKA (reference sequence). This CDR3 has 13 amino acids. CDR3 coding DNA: TGCAGTGCTAGATCAGGGGGCCTGGAGGGCTACACCTTC. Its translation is CSARSGGLEGYTF.

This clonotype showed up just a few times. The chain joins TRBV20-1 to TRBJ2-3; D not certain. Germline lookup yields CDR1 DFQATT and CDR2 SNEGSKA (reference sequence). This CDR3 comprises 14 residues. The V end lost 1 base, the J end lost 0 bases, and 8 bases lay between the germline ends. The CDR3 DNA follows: TGCAGTGCTAGAGGTAGCATAAGCACAGATACGCAGTATTTT. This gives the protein CSARGSISTDTQYF.

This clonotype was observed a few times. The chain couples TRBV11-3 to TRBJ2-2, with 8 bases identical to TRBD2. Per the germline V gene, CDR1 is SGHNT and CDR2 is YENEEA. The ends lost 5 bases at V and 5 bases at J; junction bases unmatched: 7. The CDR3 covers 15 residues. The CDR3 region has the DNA TGTGCCAGCAGCCCCGGGAGGGTGTGGACCGGGGAGCTGTTTTTT. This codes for CASSPGRVWTGELFF.

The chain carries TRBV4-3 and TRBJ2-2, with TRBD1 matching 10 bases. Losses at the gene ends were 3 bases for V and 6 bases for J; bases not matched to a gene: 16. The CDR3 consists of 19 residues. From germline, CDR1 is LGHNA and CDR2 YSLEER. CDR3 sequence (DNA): TGCGCCAGCAGCCAGTATCCGGGACAGGGGTTTAATTACGCCGGGGAGCTGTTTTTT. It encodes CASSQYPGQGFNYAGELFF.

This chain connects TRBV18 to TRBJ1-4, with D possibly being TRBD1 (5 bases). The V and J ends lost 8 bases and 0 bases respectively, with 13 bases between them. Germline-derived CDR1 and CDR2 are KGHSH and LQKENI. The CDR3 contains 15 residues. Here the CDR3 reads CASTTAGATNEKLFF. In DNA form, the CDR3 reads TGTGCCAGCACAACCGCGGGGGCAACTAATGAAAAACTGTTTTTT.

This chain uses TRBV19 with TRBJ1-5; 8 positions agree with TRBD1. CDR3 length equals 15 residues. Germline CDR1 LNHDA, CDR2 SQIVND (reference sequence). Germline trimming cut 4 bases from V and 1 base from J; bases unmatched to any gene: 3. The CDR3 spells CASSRQGRSNQPQHF. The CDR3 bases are TGTGCCAGTAGTAGACAGGGGAGAAGCAATCAGCCCCAGCATTTT. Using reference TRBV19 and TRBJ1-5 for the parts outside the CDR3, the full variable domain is DGGITQSPKYLFRKEGQNVTLSCEQNLNHDAMYWYRQDPGQGLRLIYYSQIVNDFQKGDIAEGYSVSREKKESFPLTVTSAQKNPTAFYLCASSRQGRSNQPQHFGDGTRLSIL.

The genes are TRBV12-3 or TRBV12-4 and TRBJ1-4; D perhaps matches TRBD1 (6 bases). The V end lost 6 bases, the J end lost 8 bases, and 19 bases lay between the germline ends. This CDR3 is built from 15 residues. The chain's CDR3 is CASSPSRGAGEKLFF. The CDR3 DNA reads TGTGCCAGCAGCCCCTCCCGGGGGGCGGGAGAAAAACTGTTTTTT.

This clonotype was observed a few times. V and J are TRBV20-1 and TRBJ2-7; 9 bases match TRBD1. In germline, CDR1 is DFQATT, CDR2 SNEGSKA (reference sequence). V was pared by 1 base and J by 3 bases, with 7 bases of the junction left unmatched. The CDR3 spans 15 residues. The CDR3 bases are TGCAGTGCTAGAGCTCCGGGACAGGGAGGCTACGAGCAGTACTTC. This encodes CSARAPGQGGYEQYF.

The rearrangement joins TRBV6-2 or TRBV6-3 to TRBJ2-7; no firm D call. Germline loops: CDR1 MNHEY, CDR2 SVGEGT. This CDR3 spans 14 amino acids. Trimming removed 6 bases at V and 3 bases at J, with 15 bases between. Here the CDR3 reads CASRKDLRGYEQYF. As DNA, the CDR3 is TGTGCCAGCAGAAAGGACCTCCGAGGCTACGAGCAGTACTTC.

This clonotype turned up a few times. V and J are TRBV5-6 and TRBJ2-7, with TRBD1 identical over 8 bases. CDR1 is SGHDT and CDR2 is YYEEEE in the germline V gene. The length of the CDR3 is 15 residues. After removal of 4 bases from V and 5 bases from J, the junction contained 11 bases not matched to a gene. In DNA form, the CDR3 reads TGTGCCAGCAGCCTCGGACAGGGTTTCGGCGACGAGCAGTACTTC. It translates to CASSLGQGFGDEQYF.

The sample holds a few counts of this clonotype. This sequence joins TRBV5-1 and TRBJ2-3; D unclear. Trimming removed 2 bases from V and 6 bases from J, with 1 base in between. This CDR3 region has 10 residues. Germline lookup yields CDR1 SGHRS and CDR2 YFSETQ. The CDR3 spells CASSFDTQYF. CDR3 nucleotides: TGCGCCAGCAGCTTTGATACGCAGTATTTT. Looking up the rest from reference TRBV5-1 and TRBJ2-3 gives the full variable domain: KAGVTQTPRYLIKTRGQQVTLSCSPISGHRSVSWYQQTPGQGLQFLFEYFSETQRNKGNFPGRFSGRQFSNSRSEMNVSTLELGDSALYLCASSFDTQYFGPGTRLTVL.

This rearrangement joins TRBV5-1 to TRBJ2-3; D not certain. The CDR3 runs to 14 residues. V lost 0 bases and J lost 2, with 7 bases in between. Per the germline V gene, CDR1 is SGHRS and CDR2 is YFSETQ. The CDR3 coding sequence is TGCGCCAGCAGCTTGGTAACCTACACAGATACGCAGTATTTT. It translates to CASSLVTYTDTQYF.

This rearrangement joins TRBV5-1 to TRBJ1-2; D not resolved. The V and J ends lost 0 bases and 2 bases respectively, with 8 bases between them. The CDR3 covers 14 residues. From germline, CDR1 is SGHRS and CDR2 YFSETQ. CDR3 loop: CASSLDARNYGYTF. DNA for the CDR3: TGCGCCAGCAGCTTGGATGCCCGGAACTATGGCTACACCTTC.

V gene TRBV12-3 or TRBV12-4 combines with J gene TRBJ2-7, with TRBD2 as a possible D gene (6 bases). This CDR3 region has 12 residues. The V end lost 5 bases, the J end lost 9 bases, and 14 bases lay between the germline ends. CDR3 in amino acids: CASSPLRRGQYF. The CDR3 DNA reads TGTGCCAGCAGTCCCCTAAGGCGGGGGCAGTACTTC.

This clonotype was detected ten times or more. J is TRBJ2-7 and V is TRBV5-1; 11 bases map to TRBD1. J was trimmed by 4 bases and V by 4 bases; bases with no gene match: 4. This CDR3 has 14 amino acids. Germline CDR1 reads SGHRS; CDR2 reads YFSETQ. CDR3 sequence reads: CASSTGQGAYEQYF. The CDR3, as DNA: TGCGCCAGCAGCACCGGACAGGGGGCATACGAGCAGTACTTC.